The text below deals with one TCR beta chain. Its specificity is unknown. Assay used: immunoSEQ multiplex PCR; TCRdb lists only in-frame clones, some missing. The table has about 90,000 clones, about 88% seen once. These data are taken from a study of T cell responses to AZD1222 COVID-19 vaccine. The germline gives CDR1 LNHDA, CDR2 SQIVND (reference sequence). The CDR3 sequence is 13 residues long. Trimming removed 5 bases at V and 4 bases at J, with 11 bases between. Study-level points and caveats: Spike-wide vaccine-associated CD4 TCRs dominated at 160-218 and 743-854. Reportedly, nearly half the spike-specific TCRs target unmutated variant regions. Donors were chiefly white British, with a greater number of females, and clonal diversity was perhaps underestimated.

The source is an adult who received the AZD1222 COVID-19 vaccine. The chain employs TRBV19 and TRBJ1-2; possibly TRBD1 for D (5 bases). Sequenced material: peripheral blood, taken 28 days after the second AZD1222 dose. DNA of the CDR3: TGTGCCAGTAGTGATCAGGGAGGCTATGGCTACACCTTC. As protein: CASSDQGGYGYTF.